The 16 T cell receptor beta chains reported below all come from one sample, sequenced in a study of tumour-infiltrating T cells in Burkitt lymphoma. Using immunoSEQ multiplex PCR, the repertoire was profiled, and TCRdb retains in-frame clones only, with some absent. Here the sample spans roughly 15,000 clones, around 30% being singletons. Sequencing was done on a sample of tumor tissue. Receptor source: a human donor with diffuse large B-cell lymphoma.

This clone was detected only a few times. The DNA of the CDR3 is TGCGCCAGCAGCTCAACTCAGGGACACTACAATGAGCAGTTCTTC. Protein: CASSSTQGHYNEQFF. The chain is built from TRBV5-1 and TRBJ2-1; D may be TRBD1 (6 bases). The V end lost 3 bases, the J end lost 3 bases, and 13 bases lay between the germline ends. The CDR3 is 15 amino acids. Germline V CDR1 and CDR2: SGHRS, YFSETQ.

The chain joins TRBV4-2 to TRBJ2-1; possible D gene TRBD2, 6 bases. The V and J ends lost 3 bases and 6 bases respectively, with 21 bases between them. The CDR3 totals 17 residues. The germline CDR1 and CDR2 sequences are LGHNA and YNFKEQ. The CDR3 DNA reads TGTGCCAGCAGCCAGGAGCTTGGAGGGGTCGTAGGCAATGAGCAGTTCTTC. It is translated as CASSQELGGVVGNEQFF.

This clone was seen a handful of times. The genes are TRBV7-8 and TRBJ2-1; no firm D call. The germline V gene encodes CDR1 SGHVS and CDR2 FQNEAQ. The CDR3 covers 11 residues. The germline V and J ends were trimmed by 7 bases and 6 bases, with 7 bases remaining between them. The CDR3 DNA is TGTGCCAGCATAGATGGCAATGAGCAGTTCTTC. It encodes CASIDGNEQFF.

This clone was recorded a few times. This chain connects TRBV27 to TRBJ2-1, with 7 bases matching TRBD2. Trimming cost V 1 base and J 4 bases; bases outside gene matches: 4. CDR1 and CDR2 (germline): MNHEY, SMNVEV (reference sequence). The CDR3 runs to 15 residues. The CDR3 DNA follows: TGTGCCAGCAGTTTATTCCTAGCGGAGTACAATGAGCAGTTCTTC. Protein sequence: CASSLFLAEYNEQFF.

The J gene is TRBJ1-4, the V gene TRBV5-1, with D possibly TRBD1 on 5 matching bases. Per the germline V gene, CDR1 is SGHRS and CDR2 is YFSETQ. This CDR3 region has 16 residues. Trimming stripped 1 base from V and 4 bases from J, with 14 bases between. In nucleotides, the CDR3 is TGCGCCAGCAGCTTGAATCCGGGGCTGAATAATGAAAAACTGTTTTTT. Protein: CASSLNPGLNNEKLFF.

The chain is built from TRBV5-1 and TRBJ2-2; possibly TRBD2 for D (6 bases). This CDR3 contains 15 residues. V was pared by 2 bases and J by 2 bases, with 10 bases between. Germline V gene lookup returns CDR1 SGHRS and CDR2 YFSETQ. The CDR3 region has the DNA TGCGCCAGCAGCTTAGTAGCGGAAAACACCGGGGAGCTGTTTTTT. Protein: CASSLVAENTGELFF.

The CDR3 spells CASSVSGTINEQFF. The CDR3, as DNA: TGTGCCAGTAGTGTCTCCGGGACTATCAATGAGCAGTTCTTC. V gene TRBV19 combines with J gene TRBJ2-1, with 7 bases aligning to TRBD2. Germline V CDR1 and CDR2: LNHDA, SQIVND (reference sequence). CDR3 length equals 14 residues. The J segment lost 6 bases and the V segment lost 5 bases, leaving 7 bases of the junction unmatched.

This clone was found a few times. The chain uses TRBV27 and TRBJ2-7, with TRBD2 matching 8 bases. V dropped 8 bases and J dropped 0; count of bases not matched to a gene: 6. The germline V gene has CDR1 MNHEY and CDR2 SMNVEV (reference sequence). The CDR3 is 14 amino acids. The CDR3 spells CASRSGLVSYEQYF. DNA for the CDR3: TGTGCCAGCCGGTCGGGACTAGTCTCCTACGAGCAGTACTTC.

This clone came up a few times. The gene calls are TRBV4-2 and TRBJ1-1; possibly TRBD1 for D (5 bases). The length of the CDR3 is 15 residues. Germline V CDR1 and CDR2: LGHNA, YNFKEQ. V shed 0 bases and J shed 6 bases, with 14 bases lying between them. The CDR3 is CASSQDFPGFAEAFF. CDR3 coding DNA: TGTGCCAGCAGCCAAGACTTCCCAGGGTTTGCTGAAGCTTTCTTT.

This clone was found a few times. The rearrangement links TRBV29-1 to TRBJ1-2, with D tentatively TRBD1 (5 bases). CDR1 is SQVTM, CDR2 ANQGSEA, per germline. V lost 0 bases and J lost 2, with 13 bases in between. The CDR3 is 15 residues long. DNA of the CDR3: TGCAGCGTTGAAGATCGGGCAGGGCGAAACTATGGCTACACCTTC. Its translation is CSVEDRAGRNYGYTF.

This clone has only a few counts. The V and J genes are TRBV5-1 and TRBJ2-7; 11 nucleotides line up with TRBD1. The CDR3 loop spans 17 amino acids. V trimming: 4 bases; J trimming: 3 bases; junction bases outside the gene matches: 12. Germline V CDR1 and CDR2: SGHRS, YFSETQ. The CDR3 DNA sequence: TGCGCCAGCAGCCTGGGGCGGGGACAGGGGGAATACTACGAGCAGTACTTC. It is translated as CASSLGRGQGEYYEQYF.

The chain couples TRBV10-3 to TRBJ2-3, with 9 bases identical to TRBD2. J gave up 3 bases and V 2 bases, and 6 bases lay outside the gene matches. The CDR3 covers 16 residues. Germline assignment: CDR1 ENHRY and CDR2 SYGVKD. DNA for the CDR3: TGTGCCATCAGTGAGGATAGCGGGAGAGGTACAGATACGCAGTATTTT. Translation: CAISEDSGRGTDTQYF.

The gene calls are TRBV27 and TRBJ2-1; 11 bases match TRBD2. Germline loops: CDR1 MNHEY, CDR2 SMNVEV (reference sequence). V lost 0 bases and J lost 4; bases outside the gene matches: 2. The CDR3 length is 16 residues. In DNA form, the CDR3 reads TGTGCCAGCAGTTTATCGGTAGCGGGAGGGTACAATGAGCAGTTCTTC. Protein sequence: CASSLSVAGGYNEQFF.

J is TRBJ2-5 and V is TRBV9, with TRBD2 matching over 8 bases. The CDR3 length is 15 residues. V dropped 0 bases and J dropped 5; count of bases not matched to a gene: 6. CDR1 SGDLS and CDR2 YYNGEE come from the germline V gene. CDR3 protein: CASSVEAGVRETQYF. DNA of the CDR3: TGTGCCAGCAGCGTAGAAGCGGGGGTCCGGGAGACCCAGTACTTC.

This chain links TRBV6-1 with TRBJ2-1; TRBD1 matches at 7 bases. The CDR3 sequence is 15 residues long. Germline lookup yields CDR1 MNHNS and CDR2 SASEGT. V lost 2 bases, J lost 4 bases, and 5 bases stayed unmatched. DNA of the CDR3: TGTGCCAGCAGTGAAACAGGGGCGCGGTACAATGAGCAGTTCTTC. This gives the protein CASSETGARYNEQFF.

The V and J genes are TRBV6-5 and TRBJ1-6; 8 nucleotides align to TRBD1. With 5 bases clipped from V and 14 bases from J, the junction kept 8 bases outside the gene matches. Germline V gene lookup returns CDR1 MNHEY and CDR2 SVGAGI. The CDR3 contains 13 residues. CDR3: CASSTDRVYSLHF. CDR3 in DNA: TGTGCCAGCAGTACGGACAGGGTTTATTCCCTCCACTTT.